This TCR beta chain was sequenced in a study of blood T cell repertoires in COVID-19. As originally analysed: Using reference gene primer amplification, nucleated cell counts were estimated. The method was immunoSEQ multiplex PCR; TCRdb's version includes in-frame clones alone and lacks a portion of them. That table gives V, J and clone size, and the DNA gave D and trimming. The sample carries approximately 88,000 clones, around 87% recorded once. From germline, CDR1 is SNHLY and CDR2 FYNNEI. CDR3 length: 14 residues. Trimming left V 5 bases short and J 2 bases short, with 10 bases between. The gene calls are TRBV2 and TRBJ2-1; D is possibly TRBD1 (6 bases). The TCR comes from a male donor with acute or convalescent COVID-19. The sequencing sample was made of peripheral blood. CDR3 nucleotides: TGTGCCAGCAGTCTTGGACAGCCCTACAATGAGCAGTTCTTC. Amino acid sequence: CASSLGQPYNEQFF.